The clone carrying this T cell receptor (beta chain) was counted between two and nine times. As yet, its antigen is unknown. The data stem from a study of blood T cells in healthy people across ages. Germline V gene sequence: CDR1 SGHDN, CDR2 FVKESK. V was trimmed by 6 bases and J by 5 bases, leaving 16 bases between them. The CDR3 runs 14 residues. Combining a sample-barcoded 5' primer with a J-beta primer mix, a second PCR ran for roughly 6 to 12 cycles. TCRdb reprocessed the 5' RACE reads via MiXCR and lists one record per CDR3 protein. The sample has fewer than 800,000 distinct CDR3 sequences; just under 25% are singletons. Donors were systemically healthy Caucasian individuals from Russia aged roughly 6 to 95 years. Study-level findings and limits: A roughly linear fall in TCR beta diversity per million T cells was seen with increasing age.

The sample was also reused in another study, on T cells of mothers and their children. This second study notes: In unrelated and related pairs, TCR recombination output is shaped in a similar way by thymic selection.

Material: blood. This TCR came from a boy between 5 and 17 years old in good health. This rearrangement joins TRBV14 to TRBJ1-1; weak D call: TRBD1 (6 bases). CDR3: CASSYRVGETEAFF. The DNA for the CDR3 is TGTGCCAGCAGTTACAGGGTGGGGGAGACTGAAGCTTTCTTT.